The 15 T cell receptor beta chains presented below share a single source sample, sequenced in a study of T cells after yellow fever vaccination. TCRdb passed the 5' RACE reads through MiXCR, listing each CDR3 protein once. The sample shows under 550,000 distinct CDR3 sequences, just over 20% of them seen only once. Sequenced here: PBMCs, sampled roughly 20 days after the first yellow fever vaccination. The receptors here all came from a man aged 18 to 29 who received the YFV17D yellow fever vaccine.

The chain couples TRBV11-2 to TRBJ2-7; either TRBD1 or TRBD2 may fit D (5 bases each). Trimming took 3 bases from V and 1 from J, leaving 13 bases between them. Germline assignment: CDR1 SGHAT and CDR2 FQNNGV. The CDR3 is 15 amino acids. The CDR3 loop reads CASSLAGTGSYEQYF. The CDR3 coding sequence is TGTGCCAGCAGCTTGGCAGGGACGGGATCCTACGAGCAGTACTTC.

V and J are TRBV20-1 and TRBJ2-1; 8 bases agree with TRBD2. The CDR3 contains 15 residues. With V trimmed by 2 bases and J by 6 bases, 9 bases remained unmatched. CDR1 is DFQATT and CDR2 is SNEGSKA in the germline V gene (reference sequence). The CDR3 DNA is TGCAGTGCTAGACGCCCCGGGACTAGAACCAATGAGCAGTTCTTC. Amino acids: CSARRPGTRTNEQFF.

The chain uses TRBV5-1 and TRBJ1-6, with a weak D call TRBD1 (5 bases). Germline V lookup: CDR1 SGHRS, CDR2 YFSETQ. The V and J ends lost 0 bases and 10 bases respectively, with 11 bases between them. The CDR3 has 14 residues. CDR3 nucleotide sequence: TGCGCCAGCAGCTTGGGGCAGGGAGTGTCACCCCTCCACTTT. Translated: CASSLGQGVSPLHF.

This clonotype occurred a few times. The chain recombines TRBV6-1 with TRBJ1-3; D remains ambiguous. The CDR3 loop spans 16 amino acids. Trimming cost V 5 bases and J 0 bases, with 14 bases left between them. The V gene's germline CDR1 is MNHNS and CDR2 SASEGT. The CDR3 DNA is TGTGCCAGCAGTCTCCGCGGCCGCTTCTCTGGAAACACCATATATTTT. Protein: CASSLRGRFSGNTIYF.

The genes are TRBV5-5 and TRBJ2-1; possibly TRBD1 for D (6 bases). The CDR3 is 16 amino acids. Germline CDR1 is SGHKS and CDR2 is YYEKEE (reference sequence). V lost 3 bases, J lost 6 bases, and 19 bases lay in between. CDR3 sequence (DNA): TGTGCCAGCAGCTCAACCGGGCCCTTCAGGGGCAATGAGCAGTTCTTC. This encodes CASSSTGPFRGNEQFF.

V is TRBV5-8 and J is TRBJ2-5; D not certain. The germline V gene has CDR1 SGHTS and CDR2 YDEGEE. The V end lost 0 bases, the J end lost 5 bases, and 11 bases lay between the germline ends. CDR3 length: 14 amino acids. The CDR3 loop reads CASSLVEVPETQYF. CDR3 nucleotides: TGTGCCAGCAGCTTGGTAGAGGTGCCGGAGACCCAGTACTTC.

This CDR3 reads CASSVDPGEGQTGGRDEQFF. The CDR3 DNA sequence: TGTGCCAGCAGCGTAGATCCGGGCGAAGGGCAAACGGGGGGGCGTGATGAGCAGTTCTTC. This chain links TRBV9 with TRBJ2-1; 8 bases agree with TRBD2. The V and J ends lost 0 bases and 8 bases, in that order; junction bases with no gene match: 22. This CDR3 spans 20 amino acids. Per germline, CDR1 SGDLS and CDR2 YYNGEE.

This clonotype was counted once. The chain recombines TRBV7-9 with TRBJ2-3, with 14 bases matching TRBD2. V gave up 4 bases and J gave up 4 bases; unmatched junction bases: 7. CDR1 and CDR2 (germline): SEHNR, FQNEAQ (reference sequence). The CDR3 runs 17 residues. The CDR3 protein is CASSSSGLAGEPDTQYF. DNA of the CDR3: TGTGCCAGCAGCTCGTCGGGACTAGCGGGGGAGCCAGATACGCAGTATTTT.

The chain is built from TRBV23-1 and TRBJ1-5; D is ambiguous. TRBV23-1 is identified as an open reading frame with a role that is uncertain. Trimming pared 0 bases from V and 6 bases from J, leaving 18 bases between. This CDR3 contains 17 residues. The CDR3 loop is CASSQSLPMKGGQPQHF. The DNA of the CDR3 is TGCGCCAGCAGTCAATCGTTACCCATGAAGGGAGGTCAGCCCCAGCATTTT.

This clonotype was counted between two and nine times. This chain uses TRBV5-1 with TRBJ2-3; D not resolved. Trimming cost V 0 bases and J 0 bases, with 11 bases left between them. Looked up from germline, CDR1 is SGHRS and CDR2 is YFSETQ. The CDR3 is made up of 16 amino acids. The CDR3 nucleotides are TGCGCCAGCAGCTTGGCCAGAAAGACTAGCACAGATACGCAGTATTTT. It codes for CASSLARKTSTDTQYF.

The chain recombines TRBV27 with TRBJ2-7; no clear D. V was cut by 0 bases and J by 2 bases, with 11 bases left in between. The germline V gene has CDR1 MNHEY and CDR2 SMNVEV (reference sequence). The CDR3 consists of 15 residues. CDR3: CASSLSSASAYEQYF. CDR3 nucleotide sequence: TGTGCCAGCAGTTTATCGTCAGCCAGCGCCTACGAGCAGTACTTC.

This clonotype was seen a few times. The CDR3 sequence: CASSPGQAERDTQYF. CDR3 in DNA: TGTGCCAGCAGCCCGGGACAGGCGGAGAGAGATACGCAGTATTTT. The chain links TRBV7-9 to TRBJ2-3; 8 nucleotides line up with TRBD1. In germline, CDR1 is SEHNR, CDR2 FQNEAQ (reference sequence). V lost 5 bases, J lost 5 bases, and 9 bases stayed unmatched. This CDR3 has 15 amino acids.

This clonotype has only a few counts. The chain has TRBV25-1 and TRBJ2-7; 10 nucleotides align to TRBD2. The germline V gene encodes CDR1 MGHDK and CDR2 SYGVNS. CDR3 length: 20 residues. V lost 6 bases and J lost 4; bases outside the gene matches: 24. This CDR3 is CASSPEGLAGDYLTRYEQYF. The CDR3 coding sequence is TGTGCCAGCAGCCCAGAAGGGCTAGCGGGGGACTACCTAACTCGTTACGAGCAGTACTTC.

This clonotype was seen a handful of times. The chain links TRBV6-1 to TRBJ2-1; 8 nucleotides agree with TRBD2. Germline V gives CDR1 MNHNS, CDR2 SASEGT. The ends lost 10 bases at V and 4 bases at J; junction bases unmatched: 9. The CDR3 is 14 residues long. The CDR3 reads CATGGSGVYNEQFF. CDR3 DNA: TGTGCCACGGGAGGTAGCGGGGTTTACAATGAGCAGTTCTTC.

The chain employs TRBV6-6 and TRBJ1-2; D remains ambiguous. V dropped 7 bases and J dropped 3 bases, with 6 bases sitting between them. The germline V gene has CDR1 MNHNY and CDR2 SVGAGI (reference sequence). This CDR3 is 11 amino acids long. CDR3 amino acids: CASTSYYGYTF. The CDR3 region has the DNA TGTGCCAGCACCTCATACTATGGCTACACCTTC.